The 17 T cell receptor beta chains listed next were all sequenced from one sample in a study of control samples from healthy donors and cancer patients. TCRdb's copy holds only in-frame clones and misses some; the assay was immunoSEQ multiplex PCR. The table includes some 20,000 clones, roughly 80% detected once. The specimen was PBMCs. The origin of the receptors is a man at least 80 years old with head and neck cancer.

The chain links TRBV13 to TRBJ2-5; D assignment may be TRBD1 or TRBD2 (5 bases each). This CDR3 comprises 14 residues. V was trimmed by 3 bases and J by 1 base, leaving 9 bases between them. Germline CDR1 PRHDT, CDR2 FYEKMQ (reference sequence). CDR3: CASSLGRFQETQYF. The CDR3 DNA reads as TGTGCCAGCAGCTTGGGACGGTTCCAAGAGACCCAGTACTTC.

The V and J genes are TRBV4-1 and TRBJ1-1; 9 bases fit TRBD1. The V gene end was trimmed by 4 bases and the J gene end by 2 bases; junction bases not matched to a gene: 5. This CDR3 contains 15 residues. Germline CDR1 and CDR2: MGHRA and YSYEKL. The DNA of the CDR3 is TGCGCCAGCAGCCGAGGACAGGGGCCTAACACTGAAGCTTTCTTT. Amino acids: CASSRGQGPNTEAFF.

The count of this clone is one. J is TRBJ1-5 and V is TRBV19, with 9 bases that match TRBD1. The ends lost 6 bases at V and 7 bases at J; junction bases unmatched: 7. The CDR3 is 14 residues long. Germline V gene sequence: CDR1 LNHDA, CDR2 SQIVND (reference sequence). The CDR3 region is CASSPGQGGQPQHF. CDR3 DNA: TGTGCCAGTAGCCCGGGACAGGGAGGACAGCCCCAGCATTTT. Variable domain in full (rest from reference TRBV19 and TRBJ1-5): DGGITQSPKYLFRKEGQNVTLSCEQNLNHDAMYWYRQDPGQGLRLIYYSQIVNDFQKGDIAEGYSVSREKKESFPLTVTSAQKNPTAFYLCASSPGQGGQPQHFGDGTRLSIL.

The genes are TRBV13 and TRBJ2-2, with D perhaps being TRBD1 or TRBD2 (5 bases each). The CDR3 has 13 amino acids. Germline V gene data show CDR1 as PRHDT and CDR2 as FYEKMQ (reference sequence). The CDR3 DNA follows: TGTGCGAGTGGGGACGGTAACACCGGGGAGCTGTTTTTT. Translated, it gives CASGDGNTGELFF.

The rearrangement links TRBV11-3 to TRBJ1-5, with a possible D match to TRBD1 (5 bases). The CDR3 is made up of 17 amino acids. V was shortened by 6 bases and J by 3 bases, with 21 bases between the two germline ends. CDR1 SGHNT and CDR2 YENEEA come from the germline V gene. CDR3 DNA: TGTGCCAGCAGGGAAAACCGGGACCGACGTGACAATCAGCCCCAGCATTTT. Its translation is CASRENRDRRDNQPQHF.

The rearrangement uses TRBV6-2 or TRBV6-3 and TRBJ1-5; D is undetermined. Germline values: CDR1 MNHEY, CDR2 SVGEGT. The CDR3 covers 14 residues. Trimming cost V 2 bases and J 4 bases, with 9 bases left between them. This chain's CDR3 is CASSYASGNQPQHF. Written as DNA, the CDR3 is TGTGCCAGCAGTTACGCGTCCGGGAATCAGCCCCAGCATTTT.

This clone was seen a handful of times. The V gene is TRBV25-1, the J gene TRBJ2-1; 14 positions match TRBD2. This CDR3 is 16 amino acids long. The germline V gene encodes CDR1 MGHDK and CDR2 SYGVNS. Trimming cost V 1 base and J 10 bases; bases outside gene matches: 6. The CDR3 DNA reads TGTGCCAGCAGTGAATGGGGACTAGCGGGAGCAGGCGAGCAGTTCTTC. The encoded protein is CASSEWGLAGAGEQFF.

The chain has TRBV27 and TRBJ1-1; D perhaps matches TRBD1 (5 bases). The CDR3 spans 13 residues. Germline-derived CDR1 and CDR2 are MNHEY and SMNVEV (reference sequence). V shed 0 bases and J shed 5 bases, with 7 bases lying between them. This CDR3 reads CASSLSGGTEAFF. CDR3 in DNA: TGTGCCAGCAGTTTATCGGGGGGAACTGAAGCTTTCTTT.

The chain links TRBV4-2 to TRBJ2-3; 8 bases match TRBD2. The CDR3 runs to 17 residues. V lost 2 bases and J lost 8; bases outside the gene matches: 15. Germline V CDR1 and CDR2: LGHNA, YNFKEQ. CDR3 residues: CASSQKWSASGQVTQYF. DNA for the CDR3: TGTGCCAGCAGCCAAAAATGGAGCGCTAGCGGGCAGGTTACGCAGTATTTT.

This sequence joins TRBV9 and TRBJ1-6, with 7 bases lining up with TRBD1. Unmatched junction bases numbered 6, after V lost 4 bases and J lost 11 bases. Germline V lookup: CDR1 SGDLS, CDR2 YYNGEE. The CDR3 sequence is 13 residues long. This CDR3 is CASSRDRGPPLHF. The CDR3 nucleotides are TGTGCCAGCAGCCGGGACAGAGGTCCACCCCTCCACTTT. Full variable domain (remainder filled in from reference TRBV9 and TRBJ1-6): DSGVTQTPKHLITATGQRVTLRCSPRSGDLSVYWYQQSLDQGLQFLIQYYNGEERAKGNILERFSAQQFPDLHSELNLSSLELGDSALYFCASSRDRGPPLHFGNGTRLTVT.

Here the CDR3 DNA reads TGTGCCAGCAAAGACAGCCTTGGCACAGATACGCAGTATTTT. Translating gives CASKDSLGTDTQYF. This chain links TRBV6-5 with TRBJ2-3, with TRBD1 as a possible D gene (5 bases). The length of the CDR3 is 14 residues. Germline V gene sequence: CDR1 MNHEY, CDR2 SVGAGI. Deletions cut 7 bases from V and 1 base from J, with 12 bases between.

The chain recombines TRBV15 with TRBJ1-5; D not certain. CDR3 length: 12 amino acids. Deletions cut 3 bases from V and 3 bases from J, with 3 bases between. The germline V gene has CDR1 LNHNV and CDR2 YYDKDF (reference sequence). This CDR3 is CATSSPNQPQHF. CDR3 bases: TGTGCCACCAGCAGCCCCAATCAGCCCCAGCATTTT.

J is TRBJ2-3 and V is TRBV2, with D possibly being TRBD1 (6 bases). The V end was cut by 7 bases, the J end by 2 bases, with 10 bases between. Germline lookup yields CDR1 SNHLY and CDR2 FYNNEI. This CDR3 comprises 13 residues. As DNA, the CDR3 is TGTGCCAGCAAACAGGGATCCACAGATACGCAGTATTTT. Encoded protein: CASKQGSTDTQYF.

The rearrangement uses TRBV11-2 and TRBJ2-7, with D tentatively TRBD2 (6 bases). CDR1 SGHAT and CDR2 FQNNGV come from the germline V gene. The V gene lost 3 bases and the J gene lost 5 bases, with 20 bases spanning the gap. This CDR3 is 16 amino acids long. The CDR3: CASSFTSGTSPNEQYF. Here the CDR3 DNA reads TGTGCCAGCAGCTTCACCTCAGGGACTTCACCTAACGAGCAGTACTTC.

This clone was seen a few times. This rearrangement joins TRBV19 to TRBJ2-1, with D perhaps matching TRBD1 or TRBD2 (5 bases each). The CDR3 spans 15 residues. Germline V lookup: CDR1 LNHDA, CDR2 SQIVND (reference sequence). V was trimmed by 7 bases and J by 2 bases, leaving 15 bases between them. CDR3 sequence: CASNIRDGAYNEQFF. The DNA of the CDR3 is TGTGCCAGTAACATCCGGGACGGCGCCTACAATGAGCAGTTCTTC.

In its sample, this clone was seen once. This chain joins TRBV7-6 and TRBJ2-7; D remains ambiguous. This CDR3 region has 16 residues. Deletions cut 1 base from V and 5 bases from J, with 18 bases between. The germline gives CDR1 SGHVS, CDR2 FNYEAQ. In DNA form, the CDR3 reads TGTGCCAGCAGCTTAGTCGGCCACCCTCCCACCGACGAGCAGTACTTC. This gives the protein CASSLVGHPPTDEQYF.

The CDR3 DNA is TGTGCCAGCAGTTTGGGCCCAGCGGATGTCTACAATGAGCAGTTCTTC. The encoded protein is CASSLGPADVYNEQFF. The chain recombines TRBV27 with TRBJ2-1; D might be TRBD2 (5 bases). Trimming cost V 3 bases and J 3 bases, with 15 bases left between them. The CDR3 contains 16 residues. CDR1 and CDR2 (germline): MNHEY, SMNVEV (reference sequence).